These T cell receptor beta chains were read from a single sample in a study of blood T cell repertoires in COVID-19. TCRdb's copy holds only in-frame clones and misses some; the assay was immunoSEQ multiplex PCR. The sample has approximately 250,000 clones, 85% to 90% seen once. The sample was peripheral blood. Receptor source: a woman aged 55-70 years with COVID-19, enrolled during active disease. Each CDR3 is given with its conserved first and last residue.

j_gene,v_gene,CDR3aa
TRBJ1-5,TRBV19,CASSSGQPYSNQPQHF
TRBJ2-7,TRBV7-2,CASSLIAGGMYEQYF
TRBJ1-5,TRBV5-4,CATKKQGPKEDQPQHF
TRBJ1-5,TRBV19,CASTKGQGNQPQHF
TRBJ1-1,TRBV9,CASSVGGRMNTEAFF
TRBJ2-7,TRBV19,CASTPHSGGFNEQYF
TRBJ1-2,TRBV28,CASSLYGVDYGYTF
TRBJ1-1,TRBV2,CASSVLADYTEAFF
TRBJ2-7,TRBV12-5,CASGLATGNYEQYF
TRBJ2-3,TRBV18,CASSVTGDLSADTQYF
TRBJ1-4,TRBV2,CASRPDIGAEKLFF
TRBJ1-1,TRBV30,CAWSPGGTEAFF
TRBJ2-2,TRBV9,CASSPTLGGPTTGELFF
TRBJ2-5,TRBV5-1,CASSLSGAERETQYF
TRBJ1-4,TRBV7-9,CASSPGDEKLFF
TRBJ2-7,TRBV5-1,CASSREWLAGSEQYF
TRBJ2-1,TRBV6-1,CASRSQGAYDEQFF
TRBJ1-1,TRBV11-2,CASSLEGENTEAFF
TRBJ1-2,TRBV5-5,CASSEGSNYGYTF
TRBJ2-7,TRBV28,CASSLDRVDYEQYF
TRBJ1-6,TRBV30,CAWSTGQGNSPLHF
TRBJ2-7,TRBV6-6,CASSYSTSGRGYEQYF
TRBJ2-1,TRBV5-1,CASSLGGEVAEQFF
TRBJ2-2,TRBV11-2,CASSSDRPGELFF
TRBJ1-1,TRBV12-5,CASGFRDRPNTEAFF
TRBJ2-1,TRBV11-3,CASSFSGTSGHNEQFF
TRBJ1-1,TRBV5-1,CASSTRHHEAFF
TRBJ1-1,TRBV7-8,CASGGTGPNTEAFF
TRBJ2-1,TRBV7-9,CASSLAGGLRYNEQFF
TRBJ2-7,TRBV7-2,CATRRDRGDSYEQYF
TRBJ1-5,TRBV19,CASTSGGTGGRQPQHF
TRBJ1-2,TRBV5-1,CASSLGHLLNYGYTF
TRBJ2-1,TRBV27,CASSRTGSYNEQFF
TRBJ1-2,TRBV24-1,CATSAGGIYGYTF
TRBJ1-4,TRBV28,CASRPVVSGQGREKLFF
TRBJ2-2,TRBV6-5,CASSYWRQGTGELFF
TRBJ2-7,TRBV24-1,CATSDTRTVAGGPYEQYF
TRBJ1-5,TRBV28,CASSLRGRGQGRPQHF
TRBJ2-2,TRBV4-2,CASSQGLAGAGGELFF
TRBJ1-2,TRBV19,CASSDGGAYGYTF
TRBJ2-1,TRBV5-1,CASSSATSQFGFNEQFF
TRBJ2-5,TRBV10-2,CAGSSGVWETQYF
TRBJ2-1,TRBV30,CACNGLAGGYNEQFF
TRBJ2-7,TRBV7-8,CASSLVSSYEQYF
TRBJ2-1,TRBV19,CASKAGDDYNEQFF
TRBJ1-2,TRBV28,CASSTPGTNYGYTF
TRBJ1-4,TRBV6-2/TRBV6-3,CASSLFRGPNEKLFF
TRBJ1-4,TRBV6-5,CASSRDRAAEKLFF
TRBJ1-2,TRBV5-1,CASSLSDRGGGYTF
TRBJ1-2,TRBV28,CASSPWDRQNYGYTF
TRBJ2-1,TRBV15,CATSRDVGGGPSGSSYNEQFF
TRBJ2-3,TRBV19,CASSLPGGVSTDTQYF
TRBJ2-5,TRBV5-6,CASSYRQTWETQYF
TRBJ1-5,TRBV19,CASSHLLGGTGNQPQHF